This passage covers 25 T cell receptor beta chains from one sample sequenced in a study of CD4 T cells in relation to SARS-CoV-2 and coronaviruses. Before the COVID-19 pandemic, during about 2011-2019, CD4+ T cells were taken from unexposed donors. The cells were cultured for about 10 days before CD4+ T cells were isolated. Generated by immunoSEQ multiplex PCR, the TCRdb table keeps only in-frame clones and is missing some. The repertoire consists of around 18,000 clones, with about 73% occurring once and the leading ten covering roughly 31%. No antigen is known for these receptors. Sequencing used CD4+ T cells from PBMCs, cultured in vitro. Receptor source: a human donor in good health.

CDR3 sequence reads: CASSSRPLLDYTF. In DNA, the CDR3 is TGTGCCAGCAGTTCTAGACCGTTGCTTGACTACACCTTC. This chain links TRBV28 with TRBJ1-2; D not resolved. The germline V and J ends were trimmed by 4 bases and 10 bases, with 16 bases remaining between them. The V gene's germline CDR1 is MDHEN and CDR2 SYDVKM. The CDR3 is made up of 13 amino acids.

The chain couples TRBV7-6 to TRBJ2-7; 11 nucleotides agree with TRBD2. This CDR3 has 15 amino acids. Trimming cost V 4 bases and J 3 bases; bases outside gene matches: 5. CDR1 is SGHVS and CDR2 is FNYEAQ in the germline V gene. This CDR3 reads CASSSRLAGLYEQYF. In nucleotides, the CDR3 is TGTGCCAGCAGCTCCAGACTAGCGGGGCTCTACGAGCAGTACTTC. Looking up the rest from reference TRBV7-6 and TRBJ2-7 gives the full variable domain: GAGVSQSPRYKVTKRGQDVALRCDPISGHVSLYWYRQALGQGPEFLTYFNYEAQQDKSGLPNDRFSAERPEGSISTLTIQRTEQRDSAMYRCASSSRLAGLYEQYFGPGTRLTVT.

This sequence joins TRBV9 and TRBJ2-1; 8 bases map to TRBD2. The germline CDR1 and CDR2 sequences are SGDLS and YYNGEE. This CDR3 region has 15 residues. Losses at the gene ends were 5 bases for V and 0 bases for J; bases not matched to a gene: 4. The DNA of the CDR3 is TGTGCCAGCAGTCTTAGCGGGAACTCCTACAATGAGCAGTTCTTC. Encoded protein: CASSLSGNSYNEQFF.

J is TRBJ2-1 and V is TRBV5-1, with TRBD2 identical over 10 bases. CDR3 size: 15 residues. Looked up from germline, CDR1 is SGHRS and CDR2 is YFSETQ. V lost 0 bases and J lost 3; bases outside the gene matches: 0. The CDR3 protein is CASSLGLAGYNEQFF. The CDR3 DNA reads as TGCGCCAGCAGCTTGGGACTAGCGGGCTACAATGAGCAGTTCTTC.

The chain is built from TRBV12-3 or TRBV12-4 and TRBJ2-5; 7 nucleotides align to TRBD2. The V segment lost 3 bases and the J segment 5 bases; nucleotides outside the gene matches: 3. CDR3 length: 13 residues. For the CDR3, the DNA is TGTGCCAGCAGTTTGAGGGAGGGGGAGACCCAGTACTTC. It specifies CASSLREGETQYF.

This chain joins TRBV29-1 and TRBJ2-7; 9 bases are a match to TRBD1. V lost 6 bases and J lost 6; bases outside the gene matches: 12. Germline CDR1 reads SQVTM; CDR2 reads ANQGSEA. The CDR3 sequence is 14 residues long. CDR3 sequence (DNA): TGCAGCGTAGCTACCGGGACAGGGTGGTTCGAGCAGTACTTC. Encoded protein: CSVATGTGWFEQYF.

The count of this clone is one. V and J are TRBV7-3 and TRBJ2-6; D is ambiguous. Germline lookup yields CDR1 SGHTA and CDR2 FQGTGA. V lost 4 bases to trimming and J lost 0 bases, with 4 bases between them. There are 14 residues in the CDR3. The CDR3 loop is CASSSFSGANVLTF. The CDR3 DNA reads TGTGCCAGCAGCTCTTTCTCTGGGGCCAACGTCCTGACTTTC.

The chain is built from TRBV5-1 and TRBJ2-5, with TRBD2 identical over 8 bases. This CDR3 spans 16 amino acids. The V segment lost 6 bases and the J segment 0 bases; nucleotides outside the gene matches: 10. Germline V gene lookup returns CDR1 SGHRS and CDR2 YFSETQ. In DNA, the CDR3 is TGCGCCAGCACCCTCCGGGGCGGGAGGAACCAAGAGACCCAGTACTTC. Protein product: CASTLRGGRNQETQYF.

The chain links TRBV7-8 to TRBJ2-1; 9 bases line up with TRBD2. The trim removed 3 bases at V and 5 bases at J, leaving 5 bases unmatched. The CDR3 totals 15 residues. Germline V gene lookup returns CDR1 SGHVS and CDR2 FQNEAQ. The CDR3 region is CASSLYLAGHNEQFF. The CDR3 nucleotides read TGTGCCAGCAGCTTGTATCTAGCGGGACACAATGAGCAGTTCTTC. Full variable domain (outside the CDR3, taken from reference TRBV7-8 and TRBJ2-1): GAGVSQSPRYKVAKRGQDVALRCDPISGHVSLFWYQQALGQGPEFLTYFQNEAQLDKSGLPSDRFFAERPEGSVSTLKIQRTQQEDSAVYLCASSLYLAGHNEQFFGPGTRLTVL.

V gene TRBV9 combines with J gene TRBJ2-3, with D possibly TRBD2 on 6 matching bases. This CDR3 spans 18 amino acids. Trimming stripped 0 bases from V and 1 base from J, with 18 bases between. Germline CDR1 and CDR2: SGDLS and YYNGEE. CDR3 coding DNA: TGTGCCAGCAGCGTAGGGGTCGGAGGGGCCTCGCGCACAGATACGCAGTATTTT. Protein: CASSVGVGGASRTDTQYF.

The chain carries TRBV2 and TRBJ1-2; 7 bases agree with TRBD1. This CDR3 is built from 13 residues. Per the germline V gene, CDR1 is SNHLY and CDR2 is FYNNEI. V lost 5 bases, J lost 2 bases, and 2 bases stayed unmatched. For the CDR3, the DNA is TGTGCCAGCAGTCCGACAGGGAACTATGGCTACACCTTC. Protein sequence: CASSPTGNYGYTF.

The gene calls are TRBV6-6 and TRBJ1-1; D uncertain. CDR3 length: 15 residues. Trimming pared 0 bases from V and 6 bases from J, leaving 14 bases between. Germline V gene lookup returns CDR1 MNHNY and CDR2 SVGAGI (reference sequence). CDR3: CASSYSAFPGPEAFF. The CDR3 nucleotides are TGTGCCAGCAGTTACTCAGCGTTCCCCGGCCCTGAAGCTTTCTTT.

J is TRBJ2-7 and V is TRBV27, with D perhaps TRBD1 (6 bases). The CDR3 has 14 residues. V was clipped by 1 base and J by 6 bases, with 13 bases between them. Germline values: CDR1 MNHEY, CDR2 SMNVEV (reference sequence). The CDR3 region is CASSLLGRQAEQYF. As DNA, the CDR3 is TGTGCCAGCAGTTTATTAGGGCGACAGGCCGAGCAGTACTTC.

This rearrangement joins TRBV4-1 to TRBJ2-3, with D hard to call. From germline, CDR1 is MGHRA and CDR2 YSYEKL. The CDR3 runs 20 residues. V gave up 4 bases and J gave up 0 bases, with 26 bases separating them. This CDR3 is CASSRPGGRSQITSTDTQYF. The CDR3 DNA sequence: TGCGCCAGCAGCCGTCCCGGCGGCAGATCCCAAATAACTAGCACAGATACGCAGTATTTT.

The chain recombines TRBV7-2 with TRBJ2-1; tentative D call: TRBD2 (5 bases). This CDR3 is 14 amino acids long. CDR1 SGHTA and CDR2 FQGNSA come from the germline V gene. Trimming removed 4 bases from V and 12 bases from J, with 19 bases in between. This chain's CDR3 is CASSSPGNPRGQFF. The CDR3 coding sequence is TGTGCCAGCAGCTCTCCCGGGAACCCAAGAGGGCAGTTCTTC. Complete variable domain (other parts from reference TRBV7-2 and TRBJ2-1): GAGVSQSPSNKVTEKGKDVELRCDPISGHTALYWYRQSLGQGLEFLIYFQGNSAPDKSGLPSDRFSAERTGGSVSTLTIQRTQQEDSAVYLCASSSPGNPRGQFFGPGTRLTVL.

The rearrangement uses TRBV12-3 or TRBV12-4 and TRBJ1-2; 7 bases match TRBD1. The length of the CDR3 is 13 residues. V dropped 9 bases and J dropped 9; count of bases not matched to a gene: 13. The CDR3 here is CASKKGGGFRYTF. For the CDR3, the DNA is TGTGCCAGTAAAAAAGGGGGCGGGTTCCGCTACACCTTC.

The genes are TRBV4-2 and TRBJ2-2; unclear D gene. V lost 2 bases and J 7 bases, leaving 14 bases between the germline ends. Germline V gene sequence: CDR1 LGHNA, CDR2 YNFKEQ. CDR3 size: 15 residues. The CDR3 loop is CASSQLSGTGGELFF. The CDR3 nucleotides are TGTGCCAGCAGCCAATTATCAGGCACGGGCGGGGAGCTGTTTTTT.

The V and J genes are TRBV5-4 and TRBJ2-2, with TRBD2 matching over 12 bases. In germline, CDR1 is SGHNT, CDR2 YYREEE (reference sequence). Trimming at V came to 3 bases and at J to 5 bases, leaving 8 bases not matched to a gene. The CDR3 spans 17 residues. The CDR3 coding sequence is TGTGCCAGCAGCTCCGGGACTAGCGGGCCCACGACCGGGGAGCTGTTTTTT. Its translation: CASSSGTSGPTTGELFF. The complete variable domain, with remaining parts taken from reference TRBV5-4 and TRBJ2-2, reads ETGVTQSPTHLIKTRGQQVTLRCSSQSGHNTVSWYQQALGQGPQFIFQYYREEENGRGNFPPRFSGLQFPNYSSELNVNALELDDSALYLCASSSGTSGPTTGELFFGEGSRLTVL.

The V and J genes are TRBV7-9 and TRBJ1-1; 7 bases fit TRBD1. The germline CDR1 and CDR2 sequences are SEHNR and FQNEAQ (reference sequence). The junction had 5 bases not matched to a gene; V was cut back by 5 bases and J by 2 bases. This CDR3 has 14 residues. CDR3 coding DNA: TGTGCCAGCAGCCCCGGACAGGCTAACACTGAAGCTTTCTTT. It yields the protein CASSPGQANTEAFF.

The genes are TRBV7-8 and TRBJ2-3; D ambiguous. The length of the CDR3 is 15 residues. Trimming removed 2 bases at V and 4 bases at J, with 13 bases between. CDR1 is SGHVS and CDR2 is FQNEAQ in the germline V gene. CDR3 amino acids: CASSLMSTPADTQYF. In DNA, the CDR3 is TGTGCCAGCAGCTTAATGTCGACCCCAGCAGATACGCAGTATTTT.

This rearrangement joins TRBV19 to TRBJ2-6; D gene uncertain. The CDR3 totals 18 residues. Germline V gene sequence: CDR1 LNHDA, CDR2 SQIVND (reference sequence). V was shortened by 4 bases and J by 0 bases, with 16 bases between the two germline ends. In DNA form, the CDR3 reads TGTGCCAGTAGTACCGTCCGATTAGGCGCCTCTGGGGCCAACGTCCTGACTTTC. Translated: CASSTVRLGASGANVLTF.

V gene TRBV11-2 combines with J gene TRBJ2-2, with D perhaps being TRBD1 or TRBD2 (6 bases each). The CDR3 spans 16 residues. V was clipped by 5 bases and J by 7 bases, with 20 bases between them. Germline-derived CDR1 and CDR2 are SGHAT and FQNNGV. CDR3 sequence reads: CASSPRLGGLGGELFF. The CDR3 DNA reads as TGTGCCAGCAGCCCAAGGCTAGGGGGGCTGGGCGGGGAGCTGTTTTTT.

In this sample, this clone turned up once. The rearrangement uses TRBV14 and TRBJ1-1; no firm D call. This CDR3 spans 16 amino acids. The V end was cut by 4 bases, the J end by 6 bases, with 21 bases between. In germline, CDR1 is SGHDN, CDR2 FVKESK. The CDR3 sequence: CASSLFLGPGPAEAFF. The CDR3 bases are TGTGCCAGCAGCCTCTTTCTCGGGCCCGGGCCCGCTGAAGCTTTCTTT.

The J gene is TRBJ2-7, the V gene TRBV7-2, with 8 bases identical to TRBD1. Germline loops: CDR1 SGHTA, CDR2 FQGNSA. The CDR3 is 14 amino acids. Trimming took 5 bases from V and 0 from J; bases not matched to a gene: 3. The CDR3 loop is CASSAGGSSYEQYF. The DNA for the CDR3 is TGTGCCAGCAGCGCAGGGGGCAGCTCCTACGAGCAGTACTTC.

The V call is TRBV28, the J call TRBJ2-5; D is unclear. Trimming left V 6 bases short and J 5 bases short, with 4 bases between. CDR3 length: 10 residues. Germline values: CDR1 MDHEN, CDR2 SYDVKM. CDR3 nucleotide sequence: TGTGCCAGCAGGGGGGAGACCCAGTACTTC. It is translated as CASRGETQYF.